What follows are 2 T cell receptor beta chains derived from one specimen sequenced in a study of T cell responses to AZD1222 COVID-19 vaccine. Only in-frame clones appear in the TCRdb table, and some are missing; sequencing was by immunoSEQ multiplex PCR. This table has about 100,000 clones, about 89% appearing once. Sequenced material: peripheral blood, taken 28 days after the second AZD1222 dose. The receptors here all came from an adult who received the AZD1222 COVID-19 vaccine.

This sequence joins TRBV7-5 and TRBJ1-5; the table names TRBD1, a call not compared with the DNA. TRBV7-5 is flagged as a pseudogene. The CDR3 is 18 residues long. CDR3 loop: CVRSYQDRLRYSNQPQHF. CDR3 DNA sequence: TGTGTCAGAAGCTACCAAGACAGGTTGAGGTATAGCAATCAGCCCCAGCATTTT.

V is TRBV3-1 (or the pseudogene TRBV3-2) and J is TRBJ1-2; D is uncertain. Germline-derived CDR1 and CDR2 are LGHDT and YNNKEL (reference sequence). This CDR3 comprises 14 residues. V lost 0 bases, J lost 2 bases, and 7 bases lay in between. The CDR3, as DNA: TGTGCCAGCAGCCAAGACCCCCGAAACTATGGCTACACCTTC. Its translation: CASSQDPRNYGYTF.